Listed below are T cell receptor beta chains from one sample, sequenced in a study of CD8+CD57+ T cells in acquired aplastic anemia. TCRdb analysed the reads with MiXCR anew, one entry per CDR3 protein. This table has 400,000 to 600,000 distinct CDR3 sequences, around 30% appearing once. The specimen sequenced was sorted CD4+, CD8+, or CD8+CD57+ T cells (not recorded which) from PBMCs. The receptors were sampled from a human donor with aplastic anemia. The CDR3 runs from the conserved cysteine through the conserved F or W. A D gene is named only where the DNA matches it firmly. Expanded clones are given a class, and other clones once, few, many or no size at all.

V: TRBV5-4; size: -; length: 15; J: TRBJ1-1; D: -; DNA: TGTGCCAGCAGCTTGCAGGCCAGGGCGACCACTGAAGCTCTCTTT; CDR3: CASSLQARATTEALF
V: TRBV2; size: many; length: 15; J: TRBJ2-5; D: TRBD1; DNA: TGTGCCAGCAGTTCTCGGACAGGGGGCGGCGAGACCCAGTACTTC; CDR3: CASSSRTGGGETQYF
V: TRBV7-2; size: once; length: 10; J: TRBJ2-7; D: -; DNA: TGTGCCAGCAGCCCACCGGGACAGTACTTC; CDR3: CASSPPGQYF
V: TRBV7-2; size: many; length: 12; J: TRBJ1-2; D: -; DNA: TGTGCCAGCAGCTTAGATGGCAGAGGCTACACCTTC; CDR3: CASSLDGRGYTF
V: TRBV25-1; size: -; length: 15; J: TRBJ1-1; D: TRBD1; DNA: TGTGCCAGCAGTTATCCCGGGACAGGGTTCGCTGAAGCTTTCTTT; CDR3: CASSYPGTGFAEAFF
V: TRBV4-1; size: -; length: 16; J: TRBJ2-3; D: -; DNA: TGTGCCAGCAGCCAAGAGGTGGACAGCCTCACAGATACGCAGTATTTT; CDR3: CASSQEVDSLTDTQYF
V: TRBV12-3/TRBV12-4; size: many; length: 12; J: TRBJ1-2; D: -; DNA: TGTGCCAGCAGTTCAGGGGTCTATGGCTACACCTTC; CDR3: CASSSGVYGYTF
V: TRBV10-3; size: -; length: 13; J: TRBJ1-5; D: -; DNA: TGTGCCATCTCCTTTGAGGGAAATCAGCCCCAGCATTTT; CDR3: CAISFEGNQPQHF
V: TRBV5-1; size: many; length: 15; J: TRBJ1-2; D: -; DNA: TGCGCCAGCAGCTTGGCGGGGGGCGTTTCTCGTGGCTACACCTTC; CDR3: CASSLAGGVSRGYTF
V: TRBV19; size: -; length: 15; J: TRBJ2-7; D: TRBD1; DNA: TGTGCCAGTAGTATAGGGGACAGGGGGGTCTACGAGCAGTACTTC; CDR3: CASSIGDRGVYEQYF
V: TRBV7-6; size: few; length: 14; J: TRBJ1-1; D: -; DNA: TGTGCCAGCAGCGCAGGGGTGGGGGGAACTGAAGCTTTCTTT; CDR3: CASSAGVGGTEAFF
V: TRBV19; size: many; length: 15; J: TRBJ1-1; D: -; DNA: TGTGCCAGTACCAAGGGAGGGGCGGTGGGCACTGAAGCTTTCTTT; CDR3: CASTKGGAVGTEAFF
V: TRBV7-2; size: many; length: 13; J: TRBJ2-7; D: -; DNA: TGTGCCAGCAGCCCCGGCCACGCCTACGAGCAGTACTTC; CDR3: CASSPGHAYEQYF
V: TRBV9; size: -; length: 15; J: TRBJ2-7; D: -; DNA: TGTGCCAGCAGCGTATCAGGGGGGCTCAACTACGAGCAGTACTTC; CDR3: CASSVSGGLNYEQYF
V: TRBV5-5; size: -; length: 14; J: TRBJ1-2; D: TRBD1; DNA: TGTGCCAGCAGCTCCACAGGGGGCGTCTATGGCTACACCTTC; CDR3: CASSSTGGVYGYTF